This T cell receptor (beta chain) is from a study of early T cells in non-severe SARS-CoV-2 infection. In the study overall: Sequencing input comprised bulk RNA from unsorted whole blood; chain pairing was not available.

Losses at the gene ends were 5 bases for V and 5 bases for J; bases not matched to a gene: 14. CDR3 size: 18 residues. The germline V gene has CDR1 MNHEY and CDR2 SVGEGT. This clonotype was detected many times. TCRdb redid the calling of the 5' RACE reads with MiXCR, one entry per CDR3 protein. Among more than 20,000 distinct CDR3 sequences listed, around 3.5% were seen once. Material for sequencing was whole blood. The receptor's source is an adult who was a healthcare worker with PCR-confirmed SARS-CoV-2 infection or an uninfected control (not recorded which). This rearrangement joins TRBV6-2 or TRBV6-3 to TRBJ2-5; 13 bases match TRBD2. The CDR3 sequence is CASSPYTGLAGVLETQYF. The CDR3 DNA is TGTGCCAGCAGTCCCTACACCGGACTAGCGGGAGTACTGGAGACCCAGTACTTC.